Each of the 30 T cell receptor beta chains below was sequenced from the same sample in a study of cytomegalovirus exposure and HLA in healthy donors. 13 Jbeta primers and 60 Vbeta primers were used for the PCR. Produced via immunoSEQ multiplex PCR; TCRdb's table is partial and in-frame only. The sample shows some 140,000 clones, 60% to 80% of them seen only once. The sequenced sample was PBMCs. The source is a man aged 25-45 years in good health and CMV-seronegative.

The chain recombines TRBV6-1 with TRBJ1-5; possibly TRBD1 for D (6 bases). V gave up 2 bases and J gave up 0 bases, with 8 bases separating them. Germline CDR1 reads MNHNS; CDR2 reads SASEGT. CDR3 length equals 15 residues. For the CDR3, the DNA is TGTGCCAGCAGTGAAACAGGGTATAGCAATCAGCCCCAGCATTTT. Amino acid sequence: CASSETGYSNQPQHF.

This rearrangement joins TRBV5-6 to TRBJ2-2; 11 nucleotides line up with TRBD1. Germline CDR1 reads SGHDT; CDR2 reads YYEEEE. The CDR3 is made up of 15 amino acids. The ends lost 6 bases at V and 9 bases at J; junction bases unmatched: 10. The chain's CDR3 is CASTPDRGLVRELFF. DNA of the CDR3: TGTGCCAGCACACCGGACAGGGGGCTAGTGCGGGAGCTGTTTTTT.

The J gene is TRBJ1-2, the V gene TRBV18; 9 bases map to TRBD1. In germline, CDR1 is KGHSH, CDR2 LQKENI. This CDR3 contains 13 residues. V dropped 8 bases and J dropped 8; count of bases not matched to a gene: 9. This chain's CDR3 is CASLRDRAWGYTF. The CDR3 coding sequence is TGTGCCAGCCTCCGGGACAGGGCCTGGGGCTACACCTTC.

The chain employs TRBV7-2 and TRBJ1-2; weak D call: TRBD1 (5 bases). Germline V gene lookup returns CDR1 SGHTA and CDR2 FQGNSA. The CDR3 runs to 13 residues. V was cut by 3 bases and J by 9 bases, with 14 bases left in between. Here the CDR3 DNA reads TGTGCCAGCAGCTTTGACCAGACAGATCGCTACACCTTC. This gives the protein CASSFDQTDRYTF.

The chain joins TRBV28 to TRBJ1-2; D is unclear. V was trimmed by 3 bases and J by 4 bases, leaving 30 bases between them. The CDR3 has 20 residues. Germline CDR1 is MDHEN and CDR2 is SYDVKM. The CDR3 DNA follows: TGTGCCAGCAGTTTCCCTGGTCCGGGTAGAGCCGCCCTCAATATCTATGGCTACACCTTC. Translating it yields CASSFPGPGRAALNIYGYTF.

About this clone: Other nucleotide sequences from this sample produce the same CDR3. V is TRBV7-9 and J is TRBJ1-2; D not resolved. The CDR3 totals 13 residues. The V gene lost 3 bases and the J gene lost 0 bases, with 5 bases spanning the gap. The germline gives CDR1 SEHNR, CDR2 FQNEAQ (reference sequence). The CDR3 DNA reads TGTGCCAGCAGCTTTACAGCTAACTATGGCTACACCTTC. Translating it yields CASSFTANYGYTF.

This chain links TRBV10-3 with TRBJ1-5; 9 nucleotides align to TRBD1. V lost 5 bases to trimming and J lost 6 bases; unmatched junction nucleotides: 8. Germline-derived CDR1 and CDR2 are ENHRY and SYGVKD. The CDR3 sequence is 15 residues long. CDR3 sequence: CAISPGTGKGQPQHF. In nucleotides, the CDR3 is TGTGCCATCAGTCCCGGGACAGGGAAAGGTCAGCCCCAGCATTTT.

The chain couples TRBV6-1 to TRBJ2-4, with 11 positions matching TRBD1. V gave up 8 bases and J gave up 7 bases; unmatched junction bases: 7. Germline V gene data show CDR1 as MNHNS and CDR2 as SASEGT. This CDR3 contains 14 residues. CDR3 region: CASQKGTGGNIQYF. CDR3 sequence (DNA): TGTGCCAGCCAAAAAGGGACAGGGGGGAACATTCAGTACTTC.

The CDR3 DNA reads TGTGCCAGCAGCAGAACAGGGGGAGAGACCCAGTACTTC. It specifies CASSRTGGETQYF. The chain joins TRBV7-2 to TRBJ2-5; 8 positions match TRBD1. The CDR3 has 13 residues. J lost 4 bases, V lost 5 bases, and 3 bases had no gene match. Germline values: CDR1 SGHTA, CDR2 FQGNSA. Complete variable domain (other parts from reference TRBV7-2 and TRBJ2-5): GAGVSQSPSNKVTEKGKDVELRCDPISGHTALYWYRQSLGQGLEFLIYFQGNSAPDKSGLPSDRFSAERTGGSVSTLTIQRTQQEDSAVYLCASSRTGGETQYFGPGTRLLVL.

The CDR3 sequence: CASSDSSAGGPQHF. CDR3 nucleotide sequence: TGTGCCAGCAGTGACTCCAGTGCCGGGGGGCCCCAGCATTTT. The gene calls are TRBV6-4 and TRBJ1-5, with a possible D match to TRBD1 (5 bases). The CDR3 has 14 residues. Per germline, CDR1 MRHNA and CDR2 SNTAGT. Between the trimmed V and J ends, which lost 0 bases and 9 bases, there was a span of 12 bases.

There are a few counts of this clone. CDR3 DNA sequence: TGTGCCATCAGTGAATTAGGACAGAACACTGAAGCTTTCTTT. Encoded protein: CAISELGQNTEAFF. V is TRBV10-3 and J is TRBJ1-1; possibly TRBD1 for D (5 bases). The V and J ends lost 3 bases and 1 base respectively, with 9 bases between them. The V gene's germline CDR1 is ENHRY and CDR2 SYGVKD. The CDR3 sequence is 14 residues long.

The rearrangement uses TRBV27 and TRBJ1-1; 7 bases map to TRBD1. Germline V lookup: CDR1 MNHEY, CDR2 SMNVEV (reference sequence). The CDR3 runs to 14 residues. Germline trimming cut 6 bases from V and 7 bases from J; bases unmatched to any gene: 11. The CDR3 sequence is CASRPLDRDGEAFF. The DNA for the CDR3 is TGTGCCAGCAGGCCCCTAGACAGGGACGGTGAAGCTTTCTTT.

This chain joins TRBV19 and TRBJ1-4; no definite D call. Between the trimmed V and J ends, which lost 4 bases and 4 bases, there was a span of 13 bases. Per the germline V gene, CDR1 is LNHDA and CDR2 is SQIVND (reference sequence). The CDR3 consists of 15 residues. CDR3 residues: CASSRLVAGNEKLFF. The CDR3 region has the DNA TGTGCCAGTAGTAGACTTGTGGCGGGTAATGAAAAACTGTTTTTT.

This clone has a handful of counts. The chain uses TRBV27 and TRBJ1-6; 7 bases are a match to TRBD1. Germline V CDR1 and CDR2: MNHEY, SMNVEV (reference sequence). CDR3 size: 15 residues. V gave up 6 bases and J gave up 5 bases; unmatched junction bases: 7. The CDR3 is CASSWGTAHNSPLHF. In DNA form, the CDR3 reads TGTGCCAGCAGCTGGGGGACAGCACATAATTCACCCCTCCACTTT.

This chain's CDR3 is CAISQGAAGGNTEAFF. DNA for the CDR3: TGTGCCATCTCACAGGGGGCAGCTGGTGGGAACACTGAAGCTTTCTTT. The rearrangement joins TRBV10-3 to TRBJ1-1; 9 positions agree with TRBD1. Germline assignment: CDR1 ENHRY and CDR2 SYGVKD. J gave up 1 base and V 8 bases, and 11 bases lay outside the gene matches. This CDR3 comprises 16 residues.

This chain connects TRBV7-8 to TRBJ1-3; TRBD1 aligns across 7 bases. The CDR3 spans 15 residues. Germline V gene sequence: CDR1 SGHVS, CDR2 FQNEAQ. Trimming cost V 5 bases and J 2 bases; bases outside gene matches: 6. CDR3 in amino acids: CASSLGGTAGNTIYF. CDR3 nucleotides: TGTGCCAGCAGCCTAGGGGGGACAGCTGGAAACACCATATATTTT.

The V call is TRBV11-1, the J call TRBJ2-1; 9 nucleotides line up with TRBD2. Unmatched junction bases numbered 0, after V lost 1 base and J lost 2 bases. Germline assignment: CDR1 SGHAT and CDR2 FQDESV (reference sequence). This CDR3 is 15 amino acids long. The CDR3 loop is CASSLVAGAYNEQFF. The CDR3 DNA reads TGTGCCAGCAGCTTAGTAGCGGGAGCCTACAATGAGCAGTTCTTC.

V usage is TRBV19 and J usage is TRBJ1-2; TRBD1 matches at 8 bases. Trimming cost V 3 bases and J 8 bases; bases outside gene matches: 11. Germline CDR1 is LNHDA and CDR2 is SQIVND (reference sequence). This CDR3 has 15 residues. The CDR3 sequence is CASSILGRGQKGYTF. The CDR3 DNA reads as TGTGCCAGTAGTATTCTCGGCAGGGGGCAGAAGGGCTACACCTTC.

The rearrangement links TRBV2 to TRBJ1-2; perhaps TRBD1 as D (5 bases). The CDR3 is 13 residues long. Trimming removed 3 bases at V and 8 bases at J, with 13 bases between. CDR1 is SNHLY, CDR2 FYNNEI, per germline. CDR3 region: CASSDRVGKGYTF. The CDR3 DNA follows: TGTGCCAGCAGTGACAGGGTAGGGAAGGGCTACACCTTC.

The V call is TRBV6-1, the J call TRBJ1-5, with D uncertain. The CDR3 spans 15 residues. Looked up from germline, CDR1 is MNHNS and CDR2 is SASEGT. V was clipped by 2 bases and J by 3 bases, with 11 bases between them. DNA of the CDR3: TGTGCCAGCAGTGAACCGTCCGGGGACAATCAGCCCCAGCATTTT. Translated: CASSEPSGDNQPQHF.

The rearrangement links TRBV7-9 to TRBJ2-1; D is ambiguous. Germline lookup yields CDR1 SEHNR and CDR2 FQNEAQ (reference sequence). With 7 bases removed from V and 3 bases from J, the gap between germline ends came to 4 bases. The CDR3 contains 11 residues. CDR3 amino acids: CASMSYNEQFF. As DNA, the CDR3 is TGTGCCAGCATGAGCTACAATGAGCAGTTCTTC.

The genes are TRBV28 and TRBJ2-1; D might be TRBD2 (6 bases). The CDR3 is made up of 15 amino acids. Between the trimmed V and J ends, which lost 5 bases and 1 base, there was a span of 12 bases. CDR1 and CDR2 from the germline V gene are MDHEN and SYDVKM. As DNA, the CDR3 is TGTGCCAGCAGTCTACGGGGGACTTCCTACAATGAGCAGTTCTTC. It is translated as CASSLRGTSYNEQFF.

The V and J genes are TRBV5-1 and TRBJ2-1; 7 bases are shared with TRBD2. This CDR3 has 14 amino acids. With 6 bases clipped from V and 3 bases from J, the junction kept 6 bases outside the gene matches. CDR1 is SGHRS and CDR2 is YFSETQ in the germline V gene. The CDR3 DNA follows: TGCGCCAGCACGACTCCTAGCGGCTACAATGAGCAGTTCTTC. It translates to CASTTPSGYNEQFF.

The J gene is TRBJ2-3, the V gene TRBV5-6, with a tentative D call TRBD2 (6 bases). Germline CDR1 is SGHDT and CDR2 is YYEEEE. The V end was cut by 0 bases, the J end by 1 base, with 12 bases between. The CDR3 totals 16 residues. Written as DNA, the CDR3 is TGTGCCAGCAGCTTGGGGAGGGAGTTCGGCACAGATACGCAGTATTTT. Its protein product is CASSLGREFGTDTQYF.

This clone was counted only a few times. The V gene is TRBV7-9, the J gene TRBJ2-2, with D tentatively TRBD1 (6 bases). Per the germline V gene, CDR1 is SEHNR and CDR2 is FQNEAQ (reference sequence). V lost 5 bases and J lost 1, with 8 bases in between. The CDR3 covers 14 residues. The CDR3 nucleotides read TGTGCCAGCAGCCGGGGACAGAACACCGGGGAGCTGTTTTTT. Encoded protein: CASSRGQNTGELFF.

V and J are TRBV6-5 and TRBJ2-3; no firm D call. The CDR3 is 11 residues long. CDR1 and CDR2 (germline): MNHEY, SVGAGI. V was pared by 6 bases and J by 4 bases, with 5 bases between. The chain's CDR3 is CASRLADTQYF. CDR3 coding DNA: TGTGCCAGCAGGCTAGCAGATACGCAGTATTTT.

J is TRBJ1-6 and V is TRBV5-1; D perhaps matches TRBD1 (6 bases). Trimming stripped 2 bases from V and 5 bases from J, with 11 bases between. The CDR3 runs to 15 residues. Germline CDR1 is SGHRS and CDR2 is YFSETQ. CDR3 loop: CASSFGGLNNSPLHF. CDR3 DNA: TGCGCCAGCAGCTTCGGGGGGCTGAATAATTCACCCCTCCACTTT.

V usage is TRBV15 and J usage is TRBJ2-7, with D possibly TRBD1 on 6 matching bases. The CDR3 contains 14 residues. Germline CDR1 is LNHNV and CDR2 is YYDKDF (reference sequence). V lost 0 bases to trimming and J lost 5 bases, with 11 bases between them. CDR3 coding DNA: TGTGCCACCAGCAGAGAAGGGGGACGGAACGAGCAGTACTTC. This encodes CATSREGGRNEQYF.

The chain carries TRBV29-1 and TRBJ2-7; TRBD1 matches at 7 bases. This CDR3 spans 12 amino acids. Germline CDR1 is SQVTM and CDR2 is ANQGSEA. The V gene end was trimmed by 6 bases and the J gene end by 0 bases; junction bases not matched to a gene: 2. As DNA, the CDR3 is TGCAGCGTCGGGGACAGCTCCTACGAGCAGTACTTC. This gives the protein CSVGDSSYEQYF.

The V call is TRBV9, the J call TRBJ2-3; D is unresolved. The length of the CDR3 is 13 residues. The germline V and J ends were trimmed by 2 bases and 2 bases, with 6 bases remaining between them. Looked up from germline, CDR1 is SGDLS and CDR2 is YYNGEE. The CDR3 sequence is CASSVSPTDTQYF. CDR3 in DNA: TGTGCCAGCAGCGTCTCCCCCACAGATACGCAGTATTTT.